The entry below describes one T cell receptor (beta chain). TCRdb analysed the RT-PCR reads with MiXCR anew, one entry per CDR3 protein. The sample includes about 680,000 distinct CDR3 sequences, 12% to 15% of them seen just once. Material for sequencing was memory CD4+ T cells from blood. This clonotype was obtained from a female donor in good health, serving as a healthy control.

The CDR3 DNA sequence: TGTGCCAGCTCAGGGGCGGGACAGCTGAACACTGAAGCTTTCTTT. The encoded protein is CASSGAGQLNTEAFF. The genes are TRBV18 and TRBJ1-1, with TRBD1 matching 7 bases. V lost 5 bases to trimming and J lost 0 bases; unmatched junction nucleotides: 6. There are 15 residues in the CDR3. CDR1 KGHSH and CDR2 LQKENI come from the germline V gene.